This T cell receptor beta chain was sequenced for a study of chemoradiotherapy in HPV16-positive cancers. Broader study findings: Candidate HPV-specific clones and E7-related TCR motifs grew in tumor during treatment.

Clones were read by immunoSEQ multiplex PCR, and TCRdb kept only the in-frame ones, dropping some. Seen here are some 70,000 clones, approximately 91% observed once, and the top ten hold 4.2%. This CDR3 is 15 amino acids long. Trimming cost V 6 bases and J 2 bases, with 15 bases left between them. From germline, CDR1 is SGHTS and CDR2 YDEGEE. Details on this clone: The antigen remains undetermined.

The sequences come from blood, collected from a patient who underwent chemoradiotherapy. This chain links TRBV5-8 with TRBJ2-1; D tentatively reads TRBD1 or TRBD2 (5 bases each). This clonotype originated in a human donor with HPV-associated anogenital cancer. This CDR3 is CASNRNGATYNEQFF. The CDR3 DNA reads as TGTGCCAGCAACAGAAACGGGGCTACCTACAATGAGCAGTTCTTC.